Listed below are T cell receptor beta chains from one sample, sequenced in a study of blood T cell repertoires in COVID-19. Using immunoSEQ multiplex PCR, the repertoire was profiled, and TCRdb retains in-frame clones only, with some absent. The top ten clones hold under 2.5% of a sample with more than 35,000 clones, around nine tenths of them seen once. The sample consisted of peripheral blood. The source is a human donor in a cohort sampled during active COVID-19. Both conserved end residues are part of each CDR3. Fields, in order: V gene, D gene, J gene, clone size, CDR3 DNA, CDR3 protein. A D gene is named only where the DNA matches it firmly. Expanded clones get a size class; other rows say once, few or many, or leave the size out.

TRBV27	TRBD2	TRBJ2-1	NA	TGTGCCAGCAGTTTTCGGGGGGGCGCGGATGAGCAGTTCTTC	CASSFRGGADEQFF
TRBV5-1	NA	TRBJ2-2	NA	TGCGCCAGCAGCGAGCTTTCAGGTTCCGGGGAGCTGTTTTTT	CASSELSGSGELFF
TRBV10-3	TRBD2	TRBJ2-2	NA	TGTGCCATCAGTGTTTTTCACGGACTAGCGGGGATATCGGGGGAGCTGTTTTTT	CAISVFHGLAGISGELFF
TRBV5-6	TRBD2	TRBJ2-5	NA	TGTGCCAGCAGCACGGGACTAGGGGGGGAGACCCAGTACTTC	CASSTGLGGETQYF
TRBV7-8	TRBD1	TRBJ1-4	NA	TGTGCCAGCAGCGGGACAGGGCCGAATGAAAAACTGTTTTTT	CASSGTGPNEKLFF
TRBV19	TRBD1	TRBJ1-5	NA	TGTGCCAGTAGTGAGGACAGGGCCCTTTGGCAGCCCCAGCATTTT	CASSEDRALWQPQHF
TRBV6-5	TRBD1	TRBJ1-1	NA	TGTGCCAGCAGGGCAGGGGGGTTGAACACTGAAGCTTTCTTT	CASRAGGLNTEAFF
TRBV2	TRBD1	TRBJ2-1	NA	TGTGCCAGCAGGGACAGGGGCAATGAGCAGTTCTTC	CASRDRGNEQFF
TRBV6-2/TRBV6-3	NA	TRBJ2-7	NA	TGTGCCAGCAGTTACCCCCCAACAGTAAACTACGAGCAGTACTTC	CASSYPPTVNYEQYF
TRBV12-3/TRBV12-4	NA	TRBJ2-7	few	TGTGCCAGCAGCCGAGCGGGTGAGCAGTACTTC	CASSRAGEQYF
TRBV2	NA	TRBJ1-5	NA	TGTGCCAGCAGTGTGGAGATGAGCAATCAGCCCCAGCATTTT	CASSVEMSNQPQHF
TRBV4-1	TRBD2	TRBJ2-1	NA	TGCGCCGCGCGGGGGTCTGGAATTAATGAGCAGTTCTTC	CAARGSGINEQFF
TRBV14	TRBD1	TRBJ1-5	NA	TGTGCCAGCAGCCGGACAGGGATGAATCAGCCCCAGCATTTT	CASSRTGMNQPQHF
TRBV19	TRBD2	TRBJ2-3	NA	TGTGCCAGTAAGGGAGGACTAGCGGGGGCAGATACGCAGTATTTT	CASKGGLAGADTQYF
TRBV5-1	NA	TRBJ2-2	NA	TGCGCCAGCAGCTCGATTGCGGGGGCGGCCACCGGGGAGCTGTTTTTT	CASSSIAGAATGELFF
TRBV7-6	NA	TRBJ1-1	NA	TGTGCCAGCAGCAAAGAGGCAGGGATCAACACTGAAGCTTTCTTT	CASSKEAGINTEAFF
TRBV11-2	NA	TRBJ1-2	NA	TGTGCCAGCAGCTTAGTGAGAGGGCGGGGCTATGGCTACACCTTC	CASSLVRGRGYGYTF
TRBV5-1	NA	TRBJ1-4	NA	TGCGCCAGCAGCTTGGTCGCCCCGGGGGAACTGTTTTTT	CASSLVAPGELFF
TRBV6-5	NA	TRBJ1-6	NA	TGTGCCAGCAGTACAACAGGGTTTAATTCACCCCTCCACTTT	CASSTTGFNSPLHF
TRBV2	TRBD2	TRBJ2-1	NA	TGTGCCAGCAGTGAAAGCGGGGGGGCCTTCCATGAGCAGTTCTTC	CASSESGGAFHEQFF
TRBV7-7	TRBD2	TRBJ2-7	NA	TGTGCTAGCAGCTTAGACGGCGGGGGGGCTTACGAGCAGTACTTC	CASSLDGGGAYEQYF
TRBV27	TRBD2	TRBJ2-3	medium-sized	TGTGCCAGCAGTTTATCTAGCGGGATAACAGATACGCAGTATTTT	CASSLSSGITDTQYF
TRBV6-6	NA	TRBJ2-3	NA	TGTGCCAGCAGCGGACTATCCACAGATACGCAGTATTTT	CASSGLSTDTQYF
TRBV19	TRBD1	TRBJ2-5	NA	TGTGCCAGTAGTACCCGACAGGGGCGAGAGACCCAGTACTTC	CASSTRQGRETQYF